One sample yielded the 14 T cell receptor beta chains listed below, sequenced in a study of a mutant IDH1 vaccine in newly diagnosed glioma. Noted time point: baseline, week 1 (first vaccination visit). Stated treatment: pre-vaccination baseline after standard-of-care therapy. The protocol was immunoSEQ multiplex PCR, while the TCRdb copy is restricted to in-frame clones and leaves out a portion. Counted here are some 68,000 clones, less than 85% occurring once; the ten biggest clones make up over 8%. Sequenced material: PBMCs, taken from a glioma patient treated with radiotherapy, temozolomide or both. The origin of the receptors is a man aged 45-65 years with glioma.

The CDR3 protein is CASSLSTNRVISTEAFF. CDR3 in DNA: TGTGCCAGCAGTTTATCGACGAACAGGGTGATCAGCACTGAAGCTTTCTTT. This sequence joins TRBV27 and TRBJ1-1; D possibly corresponds to TRBD1 (6 bases). The length of the CDR3 is 17 residues. V shed 0 bases and J shed 4 bases, with 18 bases lying between them. Germline values: CDR1 MNHEY, CDR2 SMNVEV (reference sequence).

As to this clone: The sample has other DNA sequences that encode this CDR3 too. J is TRBJ2-3 and V is TRBV4-1; no definite D call. The CDR3 covers 15 residues. Germline values: CDR1 MGHRA, CDR2 YSYEKL. V lost 1 base, J lost 3 bases, and 11 bases lay in between. The CDR3 here is CASSQVLAGTDTQYF. CDR3 bases: TGCGCCAGCAGCCAAGTTTTAGCCGGGACAGATACGCAGTATTTT.

This sequence joins TRBV6-5 and TRBJ2-1; 8 bases fit TRBD1. This CDR3 region has 14 residues. CDR1 is MNHEY, CDR2 SVGAGI, per germline. Trimming removed 11 bases from V and 1 base from J; junction bases left unmatched: 7. CDR3 sequence reads: CAVRQGRSYNEQFF. CDR3 coding DNA: TGTGCCGTCAGACAGGGGAGATCCTACAATGAGCAGTTCTTC.

This chain uses TRBV19 with TRBJ2-7; 10 bases are shared with TRBD2. The CDR3 consists of 14 residues. The V segment lost 2 bases and the J segment 3 bases; nucleotides outside the gene matches: 1. Germline V gene sequence: CDR1 LNHDA, CDR2 SQIVND (reference sequence). The DNA of the CDR3 is TGTGCCAGTAGTATACTAGCGGGGGTCTACGAGCAGTACTTC. It translates to CASSILAGVYEQYF.

The chain uses TRBV2 and TRBJ1-1; possible D gene TRBD1, 5 bases. Germline V lookup: CDR1 SNHLY, CDR2 FYNNEI. The CDR3 sequence is 15 residues long. With 3 bases removed from V and 0 bases from J, the gap between germline ends came to 11 bases. CDR3 protein: CASSEGRTMNTEAFF. As DNA, the CDR3 is TGTGCCAGCAGTGAGGGCAGGACAATGAACACTGAAGCTTTCTTT.

The chain links TRBV4-2 to TRBJ1-2; no clear D gene. The V end was cut by 0 bases, the J end by 4 bases, with 15 bases between. The CDR3 runs 16 residues. CDR1 LGHNA and CDR2 YNFKEQ come from the germline V gene. CDR3 sequence: CASSQEGSTESYGYTF. The CDR3 DNA sequence: TGTGCCAGCAGCCAAGAGGGGTCCACGGAGTCCTATGGCTACACCTTC.

This sequence joins TRBV5-5 and TRBJ2-1; 7 bases line up with TRBD2. The V gene's germline CDR1 is SGHKS and CDR2 YYEKEE (reference sequence). Losses at the gene ends were 4 bases for V and 5 bases for J; bases not matched to a gene: 9. The CDR3 is made up of 15 amino acids. The CDR3: CASSDTSVGHNEQFF. CDR3 nucleotide sequence: TGTGCCAGCAGCGATACTAGCGTAGGGCACAATGAGCAGTTCTTC.

The chain recombines TRBV13 with TRBJ2-1; maybe TRBD2 (5 bases). Per the germline V gene, CDR1 is PRHDT and CDR2 is FYEKMQ (reference sequence). V shed 5 bases and J shed 0 bases, with 17 bases lying between them. The CDR3 contains 17 residues. CDR3 in amino acids: CASSPLGSGSSYNEQFF. CDR3 coding DNA: TGTGCCAGCAGCCCCCTGGGGTCTGGGAGCTCCTACAATGAGCAGTTCTTC.

V gene TRBV7-2 combines with J gene TRBJ2-2; 9 bases match TRBD1. The CDR3 extends over 15 amino acids. The V gene end was trimmed by 3 bases and the J gene end by 4 bases; junction bases not matched to a gene: 3. Germline-derived CDR1 and CDR2 are SGHTA and FQGNSA. In DNA, the CDR3 is TGTGCCAGCAGCTTCGGGACAGGGATCACCGGGGAGCTGTTTTTT. Amino acid sequence: CASSFGTGITGELFF.

This clone was counted a few times. The CDR3 bases are TGCGCCAGCAGTCACGTCCGGGCCCGGGGCGGAAAACTGTTTTTT. The encoded protein is CASSHVRARGGKLFF. The chain carries TRBV23-1 and TRBJ1-4, with a tentative D call TRBD1 (5 bases). TRBV23-1 is an open reading frame whose function is uncertain. The V end lost 3 bases, the J end lost 10 bases, and 18 bases lay between the germline ends. The CDR3 spans 15 residues.

The V call is TRBV7-2, the J call TRBJ2-7; the D gene could be TRBD1 or TRBD2 (5 bases each). The ends were cut back, 1 base at V and 1 base at J, with 8 bases in the middle. Germline V gene sequence: CDR1 SGHTA, CDR2 FQGNSA. This CDR3 is built from 14 residues. DNA for the CDR3: TGTGCCAGCAGCTTAGATGGGGGATCCTACGAGCAGTACTTC. This sequence encodes CASSLDGGSYEQYF.

V and J are TRBV5-1 and TRBJ1-2, with 11 bases lining up with TRBD1. With 3 bases clipped from V and 7 bases from J, the junction kept 8 bases outside the gene matches. The length of the CDR3 is 15 residues. The germline V gene encodes CDR1 SGHRS and CDR2 YFSETQ. CDR3 sequence (DNA): TGCGCCAGCAGCTCCGGGACAGGGGGTTCACTTGGCTACACCTTC. The encoded protein is CASSSGTGGSLGYTF. The variable domain in full, with the rest retrieved from reference TRBV5-1 and TRBJ1-2, is KAGVTQTPRYLIKTRGQQVTLSCSPISGHRSVSWYQQTPGQGLQFLFEYFSETQRNKGNFPGRFSGRQFSNSRSEMNVSTLELGDSALYLCASSSGTGGSLGYTFGSGTRLTVV.

V gene TRBV7-2 combines with J gene TRBJ2-1; D remains unclear. Germline V lookup: CDR1 SGHTA, CDR2 FQGNSA. V was shortened by 6 bases and J by 0 bases, with 9 bases between the two germline ends. The CDR3 spans 14 residues. The DNA of the CDR3 is TGTGCCAGCAGTCGACCAGACTCCTACAATGAGCAGTTCTTC. It yields the protein CASSRPDSYNEQFF.

The V gene is TRBV5-4, the J gene TRBJ2-7; D is ambiguous. Germline assignment: CDR1 SGHNT and CDR2 YYREEE (reference sequence). The CDR3 is made up of 14 amino acids. Deletions cut 2 bases from V and 2 bases from J, with 11 bases between. The CDR3 is CASSLFIDPYEQYF. As DNA, the CDR3 is TGTGCCAGCAGCTTATTTATCGACCCCTACGAGCAGTACTTC.